This T cell receptor beta chain originates from a study of cytomegalovirus exposure and HLA in healthy donors. The PCR used 60 Vbeta and 13 Jbeta primers. Profiling relied on immunoSEQ multiplex PCR, and the TCRdb table lists in-frame clones only, not all of them. This table has roughly 200,000 clones, around 76% appearing once. There are 14 residues in the CDR3. V was pared by 1 base and J by 4 bases, with 10 bases between. From germline, CDR1 is MNHNS and CDR2 SASEGT. On this clone: The antigen is unknown.

Study conclusions and caveats: Specificity of three CMV-associated chains for CMV antigens was verified in vitro.

The chain employs TRBV6-1 and TRBJ1-2, with D possibly being TRBD1 (5 bases). This receptor was obtained from a man in his thirties or forties in good health and CMV-seronegative. The source material was PBMCs. CDR3: CASSEVGVAYGYTF. DNA of the CDR3: TGTGCCAGCAGTGAAGTAGGGGTCGCCTATGGCTACACCTTC.